Sequencing of this T cell receptor (beta chain) was carried out in a study of OX40 agonist ivuxolimab in advanced cancers. Overall study: Those treated in dose escalation had hepatocellular carcinoma, melanoma, renal cell cancer or head and neck cancer. Whole-study findings and limits: At doses 0.1 to 3.0 mg/kg, CD4+ and CD8+ clones expanded. Undetermined was the antigen specificity of the expanded peripheral T cells. Some nonresponders also had low normalized T-cell clonal expansion.

Sequencing was performed with immunoSEQ multiplex PCR; in TCRdb, only in-frame clones are kept and a portion is missing. The sample carries roughly 32,000 clones, 84% recorded once. Details on this clone: Its antigen is currently unknown.

CDR1 is SEHNR, CDR2 FQNEAQ, per germline (reference sequence). The CDR3 sequence is 16 residues long. V was cut by 3 bases and J by 3 bases, with 17 bases left in between. The specimen comprised CD4+ or CD8+ T cells sorted from blood, sampled in a trial of the OX40 agonist ivuxolimab. J is TRBJ2-5 and V is TRBV7-9; a weak D match, TRBD1 (6 bases). The TCR comes from an adult with an advanced solid tumor such as melanoma, head and neck, liver or kidney cancer. The CDR3 DNA is TGTGCCAGCAGCTTTCTTTCAGTGGCAGGGGAAGAGACCCAGTACTTC. This gives the protein CASSFLSVAGEETQYF.